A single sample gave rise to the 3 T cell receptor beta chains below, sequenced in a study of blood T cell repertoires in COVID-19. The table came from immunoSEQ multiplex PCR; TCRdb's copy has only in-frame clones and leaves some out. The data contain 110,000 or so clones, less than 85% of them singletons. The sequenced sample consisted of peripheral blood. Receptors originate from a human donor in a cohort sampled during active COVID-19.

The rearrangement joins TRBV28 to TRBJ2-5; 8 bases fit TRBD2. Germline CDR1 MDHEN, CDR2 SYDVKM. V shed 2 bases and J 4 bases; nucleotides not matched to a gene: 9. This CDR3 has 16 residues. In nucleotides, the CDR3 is TGTGCCAGCAGTTTAACCGGGACTAGGGGCGCAGAGACCCAGTACTTC. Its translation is CASSLTGTRGAETQYF.

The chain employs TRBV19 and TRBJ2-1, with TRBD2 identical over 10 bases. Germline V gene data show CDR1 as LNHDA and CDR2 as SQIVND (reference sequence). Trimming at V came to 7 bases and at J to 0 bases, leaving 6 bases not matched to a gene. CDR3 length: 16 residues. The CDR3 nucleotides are TGTGCCAGTAAAAGCGGGGGGGGAAGCTCCTACAATGAGCAGTTCTTC. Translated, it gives CASKSGGGSSYNEQFF.

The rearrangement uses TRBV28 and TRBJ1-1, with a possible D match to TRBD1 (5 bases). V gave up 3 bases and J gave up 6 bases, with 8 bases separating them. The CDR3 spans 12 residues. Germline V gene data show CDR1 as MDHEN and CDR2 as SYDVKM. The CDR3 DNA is TGTGCCAGCAGTTTCGGGGGTCCTGAAGCTTTCTTT. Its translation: CASSFGGPEAFF.